The clone carrying this T cell receptor (beta chain) was counted between two and nine times. Its target is not known. The CDR3 totals 15 residues. Unmatched junction bases numbered 4, after V lost 4 bases and J lost 9 bases. Germline CDR1 SGHRS, CDR2 YFSETQ. A TCRbeta library incorporating unique molecular identifiers was prepared. TCRdb re-called the PCR reads with MiXCR, one entry per CDR3 protein. The sample records a few hundred thousand distinct CDR3 sequences, 25% to 30% being singletons. The data originate from a study of T-cell reconstitution after alpha-beta-depleted transplantation in children. The study, taken as a whole, reports: Among T cells one year after transplant, newly produced cells accounted for most counts and diversity. Some patients' high day-60 TCRbeta diversity was attributed to recipient cells surviving conditioning. Reported findings indicate that, about two months after transplant, alpha-beta T cells came from several hundred expanded clones, which were derived from non-depleted graft cells.

This sequence originates from a boy younger than two with Wiskott-Aldrich syndrome, due to receive a stem cell transplant. The specimen was PBMCs, collected before TCRalphabeta/CD19-depleted stem cell transplant. The chain carries TRBV5-1 and TRBJ2-1; 16 nucleotides agree with TRBD2. CDR3 amino acids: CASSGGLAGGGEQFF. CDR3 DNA sequence: TGCGCCAGCAGCGGGGGACTAGCGGGAGGGGGTGAGCAGTTCTTC.